These 10 T cell receptor beta chains originate from one sample sequenced in a study of cytotoxic CD8 clonotypes in ibrutinib-treated CLL. Data came from immunoSEQ multiplex PCR; TCRdb stores just in-frame clones and leaves some out. The sample records some 46,000 clones, around 70% being singletons. Here the sequenced sample was PBMCs, taken after 12 months of ibrutinib treatment. The receptors were sampled from a human donor with chronic lymphocytic leukemia.

The rearrangement joins TRBV30 to TRBJ2-3; 10 nucleotides agree with TRBD1. Germline CDR1 is GTSNPN and CDR2 is SVGIG (reference sequence). The CDR3 is 15 amino acids. With V trimmed by 1 base and J by 4 bases, 5 bases remained unmatched. The CDR3 DNA reads as TGTGCCTGGAGTGGCCCGACAGGGGGCGCAGATACGCAGTATTTT. Translating gives CAWSGPTGGADTQYF. Supplemented by reference TRBV30 and TRBJ2-3, the full variable domain reads SQTIHQWPATLVQPVGSPLSLECTVEGTSNPNLYWYRQAAGRGLQLLFYSVGIGQISSEVPQNLSASRPQDRQFILSSKKLLLSDSGFYLCAWSGPTGGADTQYFGPGTRLTVL.

This clone has a single count. The J gene is TRBJ1-2, the V gene TRBV6-5; 7 bases line up with TRBD1. V trimming: 4 bases; J trimming: 5 bases; junction bases outside the gene matches: 10. Germline CDR1 reads MNHEY; CDR2 reads SVGAGI. The CDR3 totals 15 residues. The CDR3 DNA sequence: TGTGCCAGCAGTTCAGCAGGGGGATATAAGTATGGCTACACCTTC. Protein: CASSSAGGYKYGYTF.

The chain carries TRBV5-1 and TRBJ1-1; TRBD1 might be the D (6 bases). V was clipped by 3 bases and J by 3 bases, with 9 bases between them. CDR1 and CDR2 (germline): SGHRS, YFSETQ. This CDR3 region has 13 residues. The CDR3 is CASSWTEDTEAFF. The CDR3 DNA is TGCGCCAGCAGCTGGACAGAGGACACTGAAGCTTTCTTT.

The J gene is TRBJ2-3, the V gene TRBV6-4, with TRBD2 matching over 11 bases. CDR1 MRHNA and CDR2 SNTAGT come from the germline V gene. Unmatched junction bases numbered 4, after V lost 3 bases and J lost 5 bases. The CDR3 is 15 amino acids. The CDR3 protein is CASSELAGAGDTQYF. The CDR3 region has the DNA TGTGCCAGCAGTGAACTAGCGGGGGCGGGAGATACGCAGTATTTT.

The V and J genes are TRBV7-2 and TRBJ2-7, with 9 bases fitting TRBD1. V lost 4 bases and J lost 5; bases outside the gene matches: 9. The germline V gene encodes CDR1 SGHTA and CDR2 FQGNSA. CDR3 length equals 15 residues. CDR3: CASSSSGTGFNEQYF. CDR3 DNA sequence: TGTGCCAGCAGCTCCTCCGGGACAGGGTTCAACGAGCAGTACTTC.

This clone has more than one count but fewer than ten. This chain links TRBV9 with TRBJ1-6; TRBD1 aligns across 7 bases. The junction had 8 bases not matched to a gene; V was cut back by 0 bases and J by 8 bases. Per germline, CDR1 SGDLS and CDR2 YYNGEE. CDR3 length: 16 amino acids. The CDR3 loop is CASSVAGTVIDSPLHF. The CDR3 bases are TGTGCCAGCAGCGTAGCTGGGACAGTTATCGATTCACCCCTCCACTTT. The full variable domain, in which reference TRBV9 and TRBJ1-6 provide the parts outside the CDR3, is DSGVTQTPKHLITATGQRVTLRCSPRSGDLSVYWYQQSLDQGLQFLIQYYNGEERAKGNILERFSAQQFPDLHSELNLSSLELGDSALYFCASSVAGTVIDSPLHFGNGTRLTVT.

DNA of the CDR3: TGTGCCAGCAGCTTTCGGGCCGTCAATCAGCCCCAGCATTTT. Protein product: CASSFRAVNQPQHF. The chain is built from TRBV11-2 and TRBJ1-5; unclear D gene. The V and J ends lost 3 bases and 3 bases respectively, with 9 bases between them. The CDR3 contains 14 residues. Germline lookup yields CDR1 SGHAT and CDR2 FQNNGV.

The chain combines TRBV2 with TRBJ2-3; 12 bases fit TRBD2. Germline-derived CDR1 and CDR2 are SNHLY and FYNNEI. Trimming took 5 bases from V and 2 from J; bases not matched to a gene: 5. This CDR3 is built from 16 residues. Here the CDR3 reads CASSKGLAGTTDTQYF. CDR3 in DNA: TGTGCCAGCAGTAAAGGACTAGCGGGGACCACAGATACGCAGTATTTT.

The CDR3 DNA reads TGCGCCAGCAGCCTAGGGATGGACACTGAAGCTTTCTTT. It translates to CASSLGMDTEAFF. The V call is TRBV5-1, the J call TRBJ1-1; D ambiguous. The CDR3 has 13 amino acids. Germline V CDR1 and CDR2: SGHRS, YFSETQ. Trimming pared 4 bases from V and 3 bases from J, leaving 10 bases between.

The chain combines TRBV2 with TRBJ2-7, with TRBD1 identical over 7 bases. V was pared by 2 bases and J by 3 bases, with 7 bases of the junction left unmatched. Germline loops: CDR1 SNHLY, CDR2 FYNNEI. This CDR3 is built from 15 residues. In DNA, the CDR3 is TGTGCCAGCAGTGAATACGGGACAGATTACTACGAGCAGTACTTC. This encodes CASSEYGTDYYEQYF.